This T cell receptor beta chain originates from a study of radiotherapy plus CTLA-4 blockade in lung cancer. Profiled with immunoSEQ multiplex PCR; TCRdb holds only in-frame clones, not every one. The profile shows 45,000 to 75,000 clones, over 65% of them singletons. Focal radiation and CTLA-4 blockade (ipilimumab) were tested in chemo-refractory metastatic non-small-cell lung cancer patients. Study-level points and caveats: TCR clones of tumor origin grew in blood after radiotherapy plus ipilimumab.

Comment on this clone: Its antigen is still unknown.

The sample was peripheral blood, taken from a patient treated with radiotherapy plus ipilimumab. This clonotype was obtained from a human donor with non-small cell lung cancer who had a partial response to radiotherapy plus ipilimumab.

In nucleotides, the CDR3 is TGCGCCAGCAGCCAAGGACAGGGGCACGAGCAGTACTTC. As protein: CASSQGQGHEQYF. The chain links TRBV4-3 to TRBJ2-7, with 8 bases fitting TRBD1. The CDR3 loop spans 13 amino acids. With 1 base clipped from V and 5 bases from J, the junction kept 1 base outside the gene matches. Germline V CDR1 and CDR2: LGHNA, YSLEER.